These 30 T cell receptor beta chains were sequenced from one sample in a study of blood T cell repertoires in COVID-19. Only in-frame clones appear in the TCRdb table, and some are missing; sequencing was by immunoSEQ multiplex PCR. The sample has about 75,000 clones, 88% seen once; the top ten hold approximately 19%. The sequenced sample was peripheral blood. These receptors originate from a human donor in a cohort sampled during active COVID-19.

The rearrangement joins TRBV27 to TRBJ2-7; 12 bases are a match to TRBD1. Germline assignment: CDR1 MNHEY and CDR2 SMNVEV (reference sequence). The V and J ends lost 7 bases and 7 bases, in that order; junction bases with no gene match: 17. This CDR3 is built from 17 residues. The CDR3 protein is CASNSGVPGQGAWEQYF. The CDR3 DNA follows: TGTGCCAGCAACTCAGGGGTACCGGGACAGGGGGCCTGGGAGCAGTACTTC.

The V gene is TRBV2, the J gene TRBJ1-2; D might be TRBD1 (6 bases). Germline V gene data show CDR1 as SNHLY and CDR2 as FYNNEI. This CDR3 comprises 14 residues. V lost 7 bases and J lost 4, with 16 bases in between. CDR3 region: CASTVGGAGYGYTF. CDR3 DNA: TGTGCCAGCACCGTGGGGGGGGCGGGCTATGGCTACACCTTC. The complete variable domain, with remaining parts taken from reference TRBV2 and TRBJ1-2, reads EPEVTQTPSHQVTQMGQEVILRCVPISNHLYFYWYRQILGQKVEFLVSFYNNEISEKSEIFDDQFSVERPDGSNFTLKIRSTKLEDSAMYFCASTVGGAGYGYTFGSGTRLTVV.

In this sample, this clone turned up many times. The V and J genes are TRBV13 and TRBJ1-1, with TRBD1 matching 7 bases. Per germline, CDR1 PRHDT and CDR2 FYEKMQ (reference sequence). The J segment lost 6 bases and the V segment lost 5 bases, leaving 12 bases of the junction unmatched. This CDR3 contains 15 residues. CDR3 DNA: TGTGCCAGCAGCACTCGTACAGGGGTGATTGCTGAAGCTTTCTTT. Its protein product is CASSTRTGVIAEAFF.

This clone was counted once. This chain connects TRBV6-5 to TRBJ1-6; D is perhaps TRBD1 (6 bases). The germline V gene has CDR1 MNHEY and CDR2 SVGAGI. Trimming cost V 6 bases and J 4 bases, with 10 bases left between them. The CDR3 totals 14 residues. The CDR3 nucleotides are TGTGCCAGCAGAAGGACAGAATATAATTCACCCCTCCACTTT. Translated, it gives CASRRTEYNSPLHF.

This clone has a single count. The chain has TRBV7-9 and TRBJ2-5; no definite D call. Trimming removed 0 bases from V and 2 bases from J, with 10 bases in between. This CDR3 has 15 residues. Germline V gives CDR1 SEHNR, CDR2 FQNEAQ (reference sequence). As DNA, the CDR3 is TGTGCCAGCAGCTTAGCTTGGGCCCTACAAGAGACCCAGTACTTC. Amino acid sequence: CASSLAWALQETQYF.

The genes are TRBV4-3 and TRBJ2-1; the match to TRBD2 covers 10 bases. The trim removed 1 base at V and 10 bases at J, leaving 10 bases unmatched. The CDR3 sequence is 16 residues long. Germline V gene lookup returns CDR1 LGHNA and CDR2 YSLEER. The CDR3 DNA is TGCGCCAGCAGCCAAGGGTTCCGTGAGCGGGGGGGGGAGCAGTTCTTC. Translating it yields CASSQGFRERGGEQFF.

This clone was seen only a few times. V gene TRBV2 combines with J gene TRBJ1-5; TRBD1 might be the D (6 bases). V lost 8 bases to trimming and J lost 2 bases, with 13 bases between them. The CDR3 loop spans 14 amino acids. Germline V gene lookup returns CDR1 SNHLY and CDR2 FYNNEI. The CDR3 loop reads CASAWGLGNQPQHF. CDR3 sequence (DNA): TGTGCCAGCGCATGGGGGCTCGGCAATCAGCCCCAGCATTTT.

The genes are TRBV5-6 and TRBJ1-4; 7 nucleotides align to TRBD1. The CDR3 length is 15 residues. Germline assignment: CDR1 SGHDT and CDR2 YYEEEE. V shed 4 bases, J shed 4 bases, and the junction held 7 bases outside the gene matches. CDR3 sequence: CASSPLTGDNEKLFF. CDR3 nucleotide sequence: TGTGCCAGCAGCCCTCTCACAGGGGATAATGAAAAACTGTTTTTT. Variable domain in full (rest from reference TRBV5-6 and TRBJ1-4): DAGVTQSPTHLIKTRGQQVTLRCSPKSGHDTVSWYQQALGQGPQFIFQYYEEEERQRGNFPDRFSGHQFPNYSSELNVNALLLGDSALYLCASSPLTGDNEKLFFGSGTQLSVL.

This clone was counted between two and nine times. This CDR3 is CASSYTGGYEQYF. The CDR3 bases are TGTGCCAGCAGTTATACAGGGGGCTACGAGCAGTACTTC. The chain is built from TRBV6-6 and TRBJ2-7; 8 bases align to TRBD1. Germline loops: CDR1 MNHNY, CDR2 SVGAGI (reference sequence). The V gene end was trimmed by 3 bases and the J gene end by 3 bases; junction bases not matched to a gene: 1. The CDR3 consists of 13 residues.

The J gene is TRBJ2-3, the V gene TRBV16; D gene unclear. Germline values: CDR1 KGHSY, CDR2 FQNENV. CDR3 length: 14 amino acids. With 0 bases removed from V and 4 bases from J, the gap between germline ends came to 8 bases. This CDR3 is CASSQSPGADTQYF. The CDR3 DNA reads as TGTGCCAGCAGCCAATCCCCTGGAGCAGATACGCAGTATTTT.

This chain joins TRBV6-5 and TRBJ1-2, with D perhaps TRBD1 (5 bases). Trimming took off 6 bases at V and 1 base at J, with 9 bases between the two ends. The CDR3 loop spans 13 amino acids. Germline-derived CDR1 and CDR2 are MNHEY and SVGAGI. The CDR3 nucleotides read TGTGCCAGCAGGGATGACAGTAACTATGGCTACACCTTC. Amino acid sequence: CASRDDSNYGYTF.

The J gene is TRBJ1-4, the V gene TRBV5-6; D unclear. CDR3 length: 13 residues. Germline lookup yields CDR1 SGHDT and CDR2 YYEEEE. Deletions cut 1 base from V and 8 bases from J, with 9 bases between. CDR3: CASSLKAAEKLFF. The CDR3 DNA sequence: TGTGCCAGCAGCTTGAAAGCCGCCGAAAAACTGTTTTTT.

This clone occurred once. The CDR3 nucleotides are TGTGCCAGTAGTCAACCGGGACAGGGGGCCACTGAAGCTTTCTTT. Translating gives CASSQPGQGATEAFF. The chain has TRBV19 and TRBJ1-1; 12 positions match TRBD1. Per the germline V gene, CDR1 is LNHDA and CDR2 is SQIVND (reference sequence). CDR3 size: 15 residues. The V segment lost 5 bases and the J segment 4 bases; nucleotides outside the gene matches: 5.

The CDR3 is CASSIRGSGTEYSPLHF. In nucleotides, the CDR3 is TGTGCCAGTAGTATCAGGGGGTCGGGGACAGAGTATTCACCCCTCCACTTT. The J gene is TRBJ1-6, the V gene TRBV19, with TRBD1 identical over 7 bases. V shed 3 bases, J shed 8 bases, and the junction held 13 bases outside the gene matches. Germline values: CDR1 LNHDA, CDR2 SQIVND (reference sequence). This CDR3 comprises 17 residues.

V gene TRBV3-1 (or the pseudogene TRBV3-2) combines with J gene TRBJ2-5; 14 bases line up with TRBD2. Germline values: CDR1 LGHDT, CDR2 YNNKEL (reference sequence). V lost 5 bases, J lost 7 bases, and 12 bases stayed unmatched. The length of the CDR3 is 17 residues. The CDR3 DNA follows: TGTGCCAGCAGCGAGACTAGCGGGGGGGCCCTTAGTGGGACCCAGTACTTC. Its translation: CASSETSGGALSGTQYF.

This CDR3 is CASSPGQGAVNEQFF. The CDR3 nucleotides are TGCGCCAGCAGCCCGGGACAGGGGGCGGTTAATGAGCAGTTCTTC. The chain uses TRBV5-1 and TRBJ2-1, with TRBD1 matching over 12 bases. In germline, CDR1 is SGHRS, CDR2 YFSETQ. There are 15 residues in the CDR3. J was trimmed by 7 bases and V by 4 bases; bases with no gene match: 6.

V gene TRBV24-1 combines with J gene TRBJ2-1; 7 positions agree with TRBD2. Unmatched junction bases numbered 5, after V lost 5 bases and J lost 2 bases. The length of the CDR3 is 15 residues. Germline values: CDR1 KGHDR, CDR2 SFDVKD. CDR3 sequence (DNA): TGTGCCACCAGTGGTGGGAGGGGCGCCTACAATGAGCAGTTCTTC. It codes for CATSGGRGAYNEQFF.

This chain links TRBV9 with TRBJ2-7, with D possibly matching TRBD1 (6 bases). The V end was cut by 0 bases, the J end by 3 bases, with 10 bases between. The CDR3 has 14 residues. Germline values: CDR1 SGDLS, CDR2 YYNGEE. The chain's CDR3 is CASSVEARGYEQYF. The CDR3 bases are TGTGCCAGCAGCGTAGAAGCCAGGGGCTACGAGCAGTACTTC.

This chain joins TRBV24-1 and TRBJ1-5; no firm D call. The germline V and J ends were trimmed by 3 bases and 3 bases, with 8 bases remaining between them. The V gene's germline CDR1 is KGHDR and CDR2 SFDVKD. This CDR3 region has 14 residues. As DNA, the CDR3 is TGTGCCACCAGTGATACACGGGACAATCAGCCCCAGCATTTT. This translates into CATSDTRDNQPQHF.

CDR3 in amino acids: CASSRRDRAQETQYF. In DNA, the CDR3 is TGTGCCAGTAGTAGAAGGGACAGGGCCCAAGAGACCCAGTACTTC. The chain has TRBV19 and TRBJ2-5; 9 positions agree with TRBD1. V gave up 4 bases and J gave up 1 base; unmatched junction bases: 4. This CDR3 spans 15 amino acids. Germline V gene data show CDR1 as LNHDA and CDR2 as SQIVND (reference sequence).

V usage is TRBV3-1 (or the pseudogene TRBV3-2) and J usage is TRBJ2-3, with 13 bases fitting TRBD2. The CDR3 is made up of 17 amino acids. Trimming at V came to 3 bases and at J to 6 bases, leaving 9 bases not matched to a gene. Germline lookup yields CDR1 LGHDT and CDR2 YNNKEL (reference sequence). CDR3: CASSQRLAGGQRDTQYF. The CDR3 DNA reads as TGTGCCAGCAGCCAGAGACTAGCGGGAGGCCAAAGGGATACGCAGTATTTT.

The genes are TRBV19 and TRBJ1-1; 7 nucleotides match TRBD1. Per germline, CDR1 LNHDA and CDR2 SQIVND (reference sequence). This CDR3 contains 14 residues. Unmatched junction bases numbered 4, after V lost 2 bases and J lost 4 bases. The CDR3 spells CASSIRGRSTEAFF. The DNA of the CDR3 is TGTGCCAGTAGTATAAGGGGGCGAAGCACTGAAGCTTTCTTT.

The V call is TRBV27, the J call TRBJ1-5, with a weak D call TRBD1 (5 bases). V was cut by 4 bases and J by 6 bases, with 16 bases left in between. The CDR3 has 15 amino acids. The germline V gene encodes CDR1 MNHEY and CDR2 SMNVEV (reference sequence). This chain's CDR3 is CASSSLGEGAQPQHF. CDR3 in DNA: TGTGCCAGCAGTTCCTTGGGCGAAGGGGCTCAGCCCCAGCATTTT.

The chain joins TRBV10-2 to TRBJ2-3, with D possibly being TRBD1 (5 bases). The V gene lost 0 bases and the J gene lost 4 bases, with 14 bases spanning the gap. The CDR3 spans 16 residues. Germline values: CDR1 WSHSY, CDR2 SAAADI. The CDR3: CASSESSRVSADTQYF. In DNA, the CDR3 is TGCGCCAGCAGTGAGTCTTCCAGGGTTTCTGCAGATACGCAGTATTTT.

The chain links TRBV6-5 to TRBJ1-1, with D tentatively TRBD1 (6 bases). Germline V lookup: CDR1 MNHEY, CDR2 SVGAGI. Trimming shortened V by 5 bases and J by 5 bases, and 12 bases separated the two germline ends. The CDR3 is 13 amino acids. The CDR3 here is CASSLQGRTEAFF. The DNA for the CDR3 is TGTGCCAGCAGTCTACAGGGTAGGACTGAAGCTTTCTTT.

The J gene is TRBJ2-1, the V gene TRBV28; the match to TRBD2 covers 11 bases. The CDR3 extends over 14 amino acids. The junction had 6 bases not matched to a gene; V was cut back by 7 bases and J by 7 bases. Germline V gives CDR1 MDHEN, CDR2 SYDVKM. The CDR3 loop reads CASTFGTSGNEQFF. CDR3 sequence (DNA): TGTGCCAGCACCTTTGGGACTAGCGGTAATGAGCAGTTCTTC.

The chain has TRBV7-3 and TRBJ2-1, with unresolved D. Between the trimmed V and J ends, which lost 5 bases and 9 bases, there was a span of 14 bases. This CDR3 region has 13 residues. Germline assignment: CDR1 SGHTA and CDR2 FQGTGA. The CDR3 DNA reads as TGTGCCAGCAGCATCTCAGGAATTGGTGAGCAGTTCTTC. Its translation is CASSISGIGEQFF.

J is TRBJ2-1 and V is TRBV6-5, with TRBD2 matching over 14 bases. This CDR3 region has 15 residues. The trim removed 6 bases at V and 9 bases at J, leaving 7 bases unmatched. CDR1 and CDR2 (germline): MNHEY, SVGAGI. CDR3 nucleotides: TGTGCCAGCAGGACTAGCGGGAGGGGGGCAGGTGAGCAGTTCTTC. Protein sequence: CASRTSGRGAGEQFF.

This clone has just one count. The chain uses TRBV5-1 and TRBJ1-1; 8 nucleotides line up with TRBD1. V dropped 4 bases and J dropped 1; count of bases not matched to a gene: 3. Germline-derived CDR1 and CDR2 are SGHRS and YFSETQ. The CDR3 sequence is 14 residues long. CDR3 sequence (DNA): TGCGCCAGCAGCGCCGGGACAGGGAACACTGAAGCTTTCTTT. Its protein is CASSAGTGNTEAFF.

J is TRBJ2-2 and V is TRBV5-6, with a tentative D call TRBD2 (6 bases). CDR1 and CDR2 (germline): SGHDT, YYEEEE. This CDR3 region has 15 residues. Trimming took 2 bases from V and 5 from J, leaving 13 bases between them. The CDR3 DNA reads TGTGCCAGCAGCTTCTCGGTCCGGGGGACCGGGGAGCTGTTTTTT. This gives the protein CASSFSVRGTGELFF.